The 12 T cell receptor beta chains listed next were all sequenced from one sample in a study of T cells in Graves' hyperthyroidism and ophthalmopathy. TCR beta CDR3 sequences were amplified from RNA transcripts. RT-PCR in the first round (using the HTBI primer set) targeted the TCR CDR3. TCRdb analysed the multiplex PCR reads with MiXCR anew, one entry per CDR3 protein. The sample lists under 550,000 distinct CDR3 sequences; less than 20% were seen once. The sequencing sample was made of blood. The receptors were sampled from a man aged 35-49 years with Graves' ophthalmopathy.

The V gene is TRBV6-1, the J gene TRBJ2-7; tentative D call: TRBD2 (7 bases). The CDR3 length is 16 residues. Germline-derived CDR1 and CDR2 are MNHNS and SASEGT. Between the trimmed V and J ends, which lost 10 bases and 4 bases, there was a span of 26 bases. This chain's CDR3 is CATKKEGGPGIYEQYF. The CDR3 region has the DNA TGTGCCACCAAAAAAGAGGGGGGGCCCGGGATTTACGAGCAGTACTTC.

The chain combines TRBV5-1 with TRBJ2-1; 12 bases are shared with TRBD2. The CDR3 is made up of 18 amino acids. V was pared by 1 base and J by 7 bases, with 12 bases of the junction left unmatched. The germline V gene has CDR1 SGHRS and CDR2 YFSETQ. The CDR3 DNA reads TGCGCCAGCAGCTTGCACTGGACTAGCGGGGTTCTGGAAAATGAGCAGTTCTTC. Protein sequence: CASSLHWTSGVLENEQFF. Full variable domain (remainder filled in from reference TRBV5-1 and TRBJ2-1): KAGVTQTPRYLIKTRGQQVTLSCSPISGHRSVSWYQQTPGQGLQFLFEYFSETQRNKGNFPGRFSGRQFSNSRSEMNVSTLELGDSALYLCASSLHWTSGVLENEQFFGPGTRLTVL.

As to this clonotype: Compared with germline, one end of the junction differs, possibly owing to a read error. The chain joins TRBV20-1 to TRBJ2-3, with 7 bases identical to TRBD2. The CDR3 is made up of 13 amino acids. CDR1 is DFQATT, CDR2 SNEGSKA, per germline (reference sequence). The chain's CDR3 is CSAGDPGGDTQYF. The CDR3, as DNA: TGCAGTGCTGGAGATCCGGGGGGAGATACGCAGTATTTT.

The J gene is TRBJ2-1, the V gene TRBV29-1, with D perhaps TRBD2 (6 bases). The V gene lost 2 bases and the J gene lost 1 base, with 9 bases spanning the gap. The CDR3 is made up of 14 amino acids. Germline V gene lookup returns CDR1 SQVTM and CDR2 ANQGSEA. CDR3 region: CSVERSGSYNEQFF. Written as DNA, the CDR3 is TGCAGCGTTGAACGGAGCGGGTCCTACAATGAGCAGTTCTTC.

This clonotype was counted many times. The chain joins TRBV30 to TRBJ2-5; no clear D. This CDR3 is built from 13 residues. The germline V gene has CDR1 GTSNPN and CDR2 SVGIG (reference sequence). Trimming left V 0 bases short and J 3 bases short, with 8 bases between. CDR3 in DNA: TGTGCCTGGAGTGTTAGCCGGAAAGAGACCCAGTACTTC. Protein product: CAWSVSRKETQYF.

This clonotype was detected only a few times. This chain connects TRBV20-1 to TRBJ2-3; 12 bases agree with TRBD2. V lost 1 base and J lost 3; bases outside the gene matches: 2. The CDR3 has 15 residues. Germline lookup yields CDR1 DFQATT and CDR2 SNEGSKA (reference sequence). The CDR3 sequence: CSARVLAGGTDTQYF. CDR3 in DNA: TGCAGTGCTAGAGTTCTAGCGGGAGGGACAGATACGCAGTATTTT.

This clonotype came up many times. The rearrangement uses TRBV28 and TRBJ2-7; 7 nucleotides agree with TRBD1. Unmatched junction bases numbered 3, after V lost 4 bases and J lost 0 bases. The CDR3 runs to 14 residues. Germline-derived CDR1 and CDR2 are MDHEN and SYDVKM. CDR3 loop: CASSWDSSSYEQYF. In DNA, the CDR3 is TGTGCCAGCAGTTGGGACAGCAGCTCCTACGAGCAGTACTTC.

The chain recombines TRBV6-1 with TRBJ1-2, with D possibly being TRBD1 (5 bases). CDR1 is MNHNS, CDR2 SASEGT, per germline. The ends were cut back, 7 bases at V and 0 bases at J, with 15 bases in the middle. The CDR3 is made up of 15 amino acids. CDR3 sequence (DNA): TGTGCCAGCACCTCCGGGGACGCAGCTAACTATGGCTACACCTTC. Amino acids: CASTSGDAANYGYTF.

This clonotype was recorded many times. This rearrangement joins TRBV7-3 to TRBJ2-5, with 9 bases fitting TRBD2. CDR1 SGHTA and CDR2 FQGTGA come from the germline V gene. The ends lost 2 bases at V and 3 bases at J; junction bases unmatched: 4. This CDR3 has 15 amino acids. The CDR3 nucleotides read TGTGCCAGCAGCTTAGGCGGGGGGGAGGAAGAGACCCAGTACTTC. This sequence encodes CASSLGGGEEETQYF.

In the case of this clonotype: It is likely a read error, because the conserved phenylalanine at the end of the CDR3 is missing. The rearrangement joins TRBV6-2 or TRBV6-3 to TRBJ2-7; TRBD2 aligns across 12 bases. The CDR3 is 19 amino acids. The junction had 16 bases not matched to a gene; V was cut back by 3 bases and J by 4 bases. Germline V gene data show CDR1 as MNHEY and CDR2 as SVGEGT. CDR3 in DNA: TGTGCCAGCAGTTATCCCTCCCATTCAACTAGCGGGAGGACATACGAGCAGTACCTC. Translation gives CASSYPSHSTSGRTYEQYL.

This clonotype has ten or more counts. The CDR3, as DNA: TGTGCCAGCCATAGGGGCGGGCCCTACAATGAGCAGTTCTTC. Translated: CASHRGGPYNEQFF. V usage is TRBV11-1 and J usage is TRBJ2-1; either TRBD1 or TRBD2 may fit D (5 bases each). CDR1 and CDR2 from the germline V gene are SGHAT and FQDESV (reference sequence). The CDR3 has 14 amino acids. V lost 8 bases, J lost 2 bases, and 13 bases lay in between.

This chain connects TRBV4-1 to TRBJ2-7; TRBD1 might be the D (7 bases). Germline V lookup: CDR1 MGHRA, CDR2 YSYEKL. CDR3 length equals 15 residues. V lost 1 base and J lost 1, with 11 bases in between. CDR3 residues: CASSQGRDSSYEQYF. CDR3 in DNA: TGCGCCAGCAGCCAAGGGCGGGACAGTTCCTACGAGCAGTACTTC.